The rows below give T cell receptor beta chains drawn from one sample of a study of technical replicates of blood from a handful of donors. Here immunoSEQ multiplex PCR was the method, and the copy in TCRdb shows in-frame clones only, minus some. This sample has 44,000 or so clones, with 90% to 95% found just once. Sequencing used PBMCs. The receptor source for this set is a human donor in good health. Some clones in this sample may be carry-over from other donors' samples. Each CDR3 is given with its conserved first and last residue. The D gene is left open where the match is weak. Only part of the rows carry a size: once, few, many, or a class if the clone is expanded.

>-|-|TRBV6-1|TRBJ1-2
CASSEVGEGGYTF
TGTGCCAGCAGTGAAGTAGGGGAGGGAGGCTACACCTTC
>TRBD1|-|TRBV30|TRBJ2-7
CAWADRAPYEQYF
TGTGCCTGGGCGGACAGGGCACCCTACGAGCAGTACTTC
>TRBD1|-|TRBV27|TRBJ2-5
CASSHGQGPFGTQYF
TGTGCCAGCAGTCATGGACAGGGGCCCTTCGGGACCCAGTACTTC
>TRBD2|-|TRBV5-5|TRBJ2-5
CASSAGGLAGAQETQYF
TGTGCCAGCAGCGCCGGAGGACTAGCGGGGGCACAAGAGACCCAGTACTTC
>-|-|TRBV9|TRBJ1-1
CASSVTPTTGRTEAFF
TGTGCCAGCAGCGTAACCCCAACCACAGGGCGGACTGAAGCTTTCTTT
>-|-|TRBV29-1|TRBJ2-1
CSVVGSSIEQFF
TGCAGCGTCGTCGGGAGTAGTATTGAGCAGTTCTTC
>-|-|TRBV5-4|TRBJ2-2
CASSWPEGGELFF
TGTGCCAGCAGCTGGCCAGAGGGCGGGGAGCTGTTTTTT
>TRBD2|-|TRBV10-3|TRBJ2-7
CAISFDGRADEQYF
TGTGCCATCAGTTTTGACGGGAGGGCCGACGAGCAGTACTTC
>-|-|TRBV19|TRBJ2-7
CASSNLAGYGGYEQYF
TGTGCCAGTAGTAACCTCGCGGGATATGGAGGATACGAGCAGTACTTC
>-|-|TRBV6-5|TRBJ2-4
CASGRDIQNIQYF
TGTGCCAGCGGCCGGGACATACAAAACATTCAGTACTTC
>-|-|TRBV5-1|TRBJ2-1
CASSPPGHLYNEQFF
TGCGCCAGCAGCCCACCGGGACACCTCTACAATGAGCAGTTCTTC
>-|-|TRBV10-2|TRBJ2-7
CASRMGPGAYEQYF
TGCGCCAGCAGGATGGGCCCCGGGGCCTACGAGCAGTACTTC
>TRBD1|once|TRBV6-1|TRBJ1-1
CASSEITTLTGQRNTEAFF
TGTGCCAGCAGTGAAATAACAACTCTCACGGGACAGAGGAACACTGAAGCTTTCTTT
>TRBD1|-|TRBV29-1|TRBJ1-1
CSVYTGTGVRSTEAFF
TGCAGCGTCTACACTGGGACAGGGGTGCGGAGCACTGAAGCTTTCTTT
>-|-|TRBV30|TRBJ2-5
CAWSGAVGETQYF
TGTGCCTGGAGCGGAGCGGTTGGGGAGACCCAGTACTTC
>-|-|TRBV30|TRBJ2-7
CAWSSLGQGLSYEQYF
TGTGCCTGGAGCTCCCTGGGGCAGGGACTCTCCTACGAGCAGTACTTC
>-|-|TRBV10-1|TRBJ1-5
CASSGINGNPGPGSNQPQHF
TGCGCCAGCAGCGGAATAAACGGGAATCCCGGCCCCGGCTCCAATCAGCCCCAGCATTTT
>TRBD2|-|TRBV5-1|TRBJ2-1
CASSYLAGSNNEQFF
TGCGCCAGCAGCTATCTAGCGGGAAGCAACAATGAGCAGTTCTTC
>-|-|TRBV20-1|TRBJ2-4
CSAEEGDIQYF
TGCAGTGCAGAAGAAGGGGACATTCAGTACTTC
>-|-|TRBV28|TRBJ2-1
CASRPAPVSYNEQFF
TGTGCCAGCAGGCCTGCCCCGGTCTCCTACAATGAGCAGTTCTTC
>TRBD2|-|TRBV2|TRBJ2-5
CASSPTTRGGETQYF
TGTGCCAGCAGTCCGACGACCCGGGGGGGAGAGACCCAGTACTTC
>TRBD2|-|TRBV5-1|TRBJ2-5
CASSLGLAGRGETQYF
TGCGCCAGCAGCTTGGGGTTAGCGGGACGAGGAGAGACCCAGTACTTC
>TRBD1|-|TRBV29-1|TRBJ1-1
CSVARDRGFNTEAFF
TGCAGCGTTGCCCGGGACAGGGGGTTTAACACTGAAGCTTTCTTT
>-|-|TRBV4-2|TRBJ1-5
CASSQERPGRRGQPQHF
TGTGCCAGCAGCCAGGAGCGACCGGGCCGTCGGGGTCAGCCCCAGCATTTT
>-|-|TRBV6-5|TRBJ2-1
CASRPSSGEQFF
TGTGCCAGCAGACCTAGCTCCGGTGAGCAGTTCTTC
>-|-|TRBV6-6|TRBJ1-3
CASSIDGKLGNTIYF
TGTGCCAGCAGTATCGACGGGAAACTAGGAAACACCATATATTTT
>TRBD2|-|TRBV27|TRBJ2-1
CASSLWEGSSYNEQFF
TGTGCCAGCAGTTTATGGGAGGGCAGCTCCTACAATGAGCAGTTCTTC
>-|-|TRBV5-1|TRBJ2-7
CANPGEGGGYEQYF
TGCGCCAACCCCGGTGAGGGAGGAGGGTACGAGCAGTACTTC
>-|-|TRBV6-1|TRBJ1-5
CASSDAPGNQPQHF
TGTGCCAGCAGTGACGCCCCAGGGAACCAGCCCCAGCATTTT
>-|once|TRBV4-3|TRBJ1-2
CASSQDAFSPYGYTF
TGCGCCAGCAGCCAAGATGCGTTTAGCCCCTATGGCTACACCTTC
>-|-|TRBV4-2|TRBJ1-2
CASSPRQDAGGYGYTF
TGTGCCAGCAGCCCAAGGCAGGACGCGGGAGGGTATGGCTACACCTTC
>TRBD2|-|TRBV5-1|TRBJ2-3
CASSPITAGVADTQYF
TGCGCCAGCAGCCCCATCACAGCGGGAGTGGCAGATACGCAGTATTTT
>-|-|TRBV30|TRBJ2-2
CAWSRGDTGELFF
TGTGCCTGGAGCAGGGGAGACACCGGGGAGCTGTTTTTT
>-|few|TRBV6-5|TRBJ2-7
CASSVRQTSYEQYF
TGTGCCAGCAGCGTAAGACAGACTTCCTACGAGCAGTACTTC
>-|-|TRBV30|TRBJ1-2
CAWRSLGQSLYGYTF
TGTGCCTGGAGGAGCCTCGGACAGAGCTTATATGGCTACACCTTC
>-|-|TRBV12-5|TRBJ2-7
CASGLVLAGRGFYEQYF
TGTGCTAGTGGTTTGGTACTGGCAGGGCGCGGATTTTACGAGCAGTACTTC
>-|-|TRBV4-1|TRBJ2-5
CASSQVWGTGETQYF
TGCGCCAGCAGCCAAGTGTGGGGGACTGGAGAGACCCAGTACTTC
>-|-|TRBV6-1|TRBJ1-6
CASTPGGNDSPLHF
TGTGCCAGCACCCCGGGAGGAAACGATTCACCCCTCCACTTT
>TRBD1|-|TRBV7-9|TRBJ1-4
CASSSAPGTVNEKLFF
TGTGCCAGCAGCTCAGCCCCCGGGACAGTCAATGAAAAACTGTTTTTT
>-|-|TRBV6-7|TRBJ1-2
CAGQQGHSPSRYGYTF
TGTGCCGGACAACAGGGCCATTCACCGTCTCGGTATGGCTACACCTTC
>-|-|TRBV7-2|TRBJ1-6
CASSFSLAGSPLHF
TGTGCCAGCAGCTTCTCCCTAGCGGGGTCACCCCTCCACTTT
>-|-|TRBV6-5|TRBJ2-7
CASSYSTSSYEQYF
TGTGCCAGCAGTTACTCCACCAGCTCCTACGAGCAGTACTTC
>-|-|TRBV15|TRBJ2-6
CATAARVATGANVLTF
TGTGCCACCGCCGCCAGGGTGGCGACTGGGGCCAACGTCCTGACTTTC
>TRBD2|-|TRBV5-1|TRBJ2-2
CASSQGLAGGSGELFF
TGCGCCAGCAGCCAGGGGCTAGCGGGAGGATCCGGGGAGCTGTTTTTT
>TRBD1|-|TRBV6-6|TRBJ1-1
CASSSGQGNTEAFF
TGTGCCAGCAGTTCGGGACAGGGGAACACTGAAGCTTTCTTT
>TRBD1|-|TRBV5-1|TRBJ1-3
CASSPGQGGNTIYF
TGCGCCAGCAGCCCGGGACAGGGAGGAAACACCATATATTTT
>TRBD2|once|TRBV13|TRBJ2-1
CASSPRLAPPPEYNEQFF
TGTGCCAGCAGCCCGAGACTAGCGCCGCCCCCGGAGTACAATGAGCAGTTCTTC
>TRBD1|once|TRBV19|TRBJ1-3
CASSRTGTGNTIYF
TGTGCCAGTAGTAGGACAGGGACTGGAAACACCATATATTTT
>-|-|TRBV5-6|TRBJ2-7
CASRYGQSGQYF
TGTGCCAGCAGATACGGACAGTCTGGGCAGTACTTC
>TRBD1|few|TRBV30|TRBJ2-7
CAWSGDSVYEQYF
TGTGCCTGGAGTGGGGACAGTGTCTACGAGCAGTACTTC
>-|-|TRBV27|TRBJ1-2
CASSPSTVRNGYTF
TGTGCCAGCAGTCCCTCGACAGTTCGCAATGGCTACACCTTC
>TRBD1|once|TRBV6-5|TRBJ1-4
CASRDRGGEKLFF
TGTGCCAGCCGAGACAGGGGAGGTGAAAAACTGTTTTTT
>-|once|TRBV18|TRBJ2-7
CASSPPIPIGTTVLNYEQYF
TGTGCCAGCTCACCACCGATACCGATAGGTACGACAGTCCTAAACTACGAGCAGTACTTC
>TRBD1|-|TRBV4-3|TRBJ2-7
CASSQNPRQGEQYF
TGCGCCAGCAGCCAAAACCCTAGACAGGGCGAGCAGTACTTC